Described below is a single T cell receptor (beta chain) sequence and its context. What it binds is unknown. This sample is drawn from a study of T cells after yellow fever vaccination. V trimming: 5 bases; J trimming: 1 base; junction bases outside the gene matches: 4. The germline gives CDR1 SGHTA, CDR2 FQGNSA. This CDR3 has 14 amino acids. Study results and limitations: A large majority of primary-vaccination clones showed up again after the booster (96% CD4, 75% to 90% CD8). Just a small share of clonotypes turned up in the CD4 compartment as well as the CD8 compartment.

In making TCR cDNA, 5'RACE template switching added a universal primer site and UMIs to it. Via MiXCR, TCRdb re-called the 5' RACE reads, giving one row per CDR3 protein. The profile shows around 600,000 distinct CDR3 sequences, roughly an eighth of them singletons. Sequencing was performed on PBMCs, taken on the day of the yellow fever booster vaccination. The receptor was derived from a man aged 25-45 years who received the YFV17D yellow fever vaccine. The chain recombines TRBV7-2 with TRBJ2-5; 7 positions agree with TRBD1. The CDR3 is CASSRTGIQETQYF. The CDR3, as DNA: TGTGCCAGCAGCCGGACAGGAATCCAAGAGACCCAGTACTTC.